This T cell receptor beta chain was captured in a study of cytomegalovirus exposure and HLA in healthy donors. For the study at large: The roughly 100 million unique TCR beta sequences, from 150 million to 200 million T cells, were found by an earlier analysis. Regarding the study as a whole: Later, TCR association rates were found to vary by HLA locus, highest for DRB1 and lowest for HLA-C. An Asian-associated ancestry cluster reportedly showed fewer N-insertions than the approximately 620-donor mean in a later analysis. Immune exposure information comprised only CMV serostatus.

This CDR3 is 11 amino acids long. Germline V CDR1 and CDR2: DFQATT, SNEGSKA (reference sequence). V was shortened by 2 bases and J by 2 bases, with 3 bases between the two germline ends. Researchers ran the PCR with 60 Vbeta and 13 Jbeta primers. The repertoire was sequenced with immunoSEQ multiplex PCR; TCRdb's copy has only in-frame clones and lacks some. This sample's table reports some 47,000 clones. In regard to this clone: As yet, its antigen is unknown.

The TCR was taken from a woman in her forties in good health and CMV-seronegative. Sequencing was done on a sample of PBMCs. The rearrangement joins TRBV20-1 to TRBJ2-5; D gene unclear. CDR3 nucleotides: TGCAGTGCTAGACAGCAAGAGACCCAGTACTTC. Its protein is CSARQQETQYF.